This T cell receptor beta chain was identified during a study of control samples from healthy donors and cancer patients. Data came from immunoSEQ multiplex PCR; TCRdb stores just in-frame clones and leaves some out. The sample records around 130,000 clones, approximately 89% being singletons. Trimming stripped 2 bases from V and 6 bases from J, with 5 bases between. Germline V CDR1 and CDR2: SNHLY, FYNNEI. The CDR3 contains 12 residues. V usage is TRBV2 and J usage is TRBJ1-5; no clear D. The sequence was collected from a man between 18 and 35 years old in good health. Sequenced: blood. The CDR3: CASSEWPQPQHF. The DNA of the CDR3 is TGTGCCAGCAGTGAATGGCCTCAGCCCCAGCATTTT.